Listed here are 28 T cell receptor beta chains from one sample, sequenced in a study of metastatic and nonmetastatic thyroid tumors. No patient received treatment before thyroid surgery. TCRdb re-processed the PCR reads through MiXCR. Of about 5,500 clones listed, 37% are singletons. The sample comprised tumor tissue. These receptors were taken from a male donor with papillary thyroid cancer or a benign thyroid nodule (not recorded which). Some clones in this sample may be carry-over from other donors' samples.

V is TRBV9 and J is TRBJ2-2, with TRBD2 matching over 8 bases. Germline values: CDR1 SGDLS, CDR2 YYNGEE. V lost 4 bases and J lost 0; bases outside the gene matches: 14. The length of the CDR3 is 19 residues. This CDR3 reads CASSLPAGVGDSNTGELFF. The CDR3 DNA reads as TGTGCCAGCAGCTTACCAGCGGGAGTGGGGGACTCGAACACCGGGGAGCTGTTTTTT.

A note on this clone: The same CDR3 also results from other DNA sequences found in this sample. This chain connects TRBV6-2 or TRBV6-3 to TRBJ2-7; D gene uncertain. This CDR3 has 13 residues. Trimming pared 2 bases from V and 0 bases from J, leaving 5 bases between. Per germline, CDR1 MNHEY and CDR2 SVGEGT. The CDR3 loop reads CASSYDFSYEQYF. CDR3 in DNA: TGTGCCAGCAGTTACGATTTCTCCTACGAGCAGTACTTC.

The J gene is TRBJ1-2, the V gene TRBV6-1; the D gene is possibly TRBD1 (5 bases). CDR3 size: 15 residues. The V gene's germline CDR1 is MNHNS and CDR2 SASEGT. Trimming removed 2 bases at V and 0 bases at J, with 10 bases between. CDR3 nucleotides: TGTGCCAGCAGTGAACCGGGACGGACTAACTATGGCTACACCTTC. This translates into CASSEPGRTNYGYTF.

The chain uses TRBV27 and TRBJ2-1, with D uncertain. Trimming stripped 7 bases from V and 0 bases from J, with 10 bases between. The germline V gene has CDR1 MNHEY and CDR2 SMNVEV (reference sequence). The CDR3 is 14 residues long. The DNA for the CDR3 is TGTGCCAGCAAGCCCCAGAGCTCCTACAATGAGCAGTTCTTC. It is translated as CASKPQSSYNEQFF.

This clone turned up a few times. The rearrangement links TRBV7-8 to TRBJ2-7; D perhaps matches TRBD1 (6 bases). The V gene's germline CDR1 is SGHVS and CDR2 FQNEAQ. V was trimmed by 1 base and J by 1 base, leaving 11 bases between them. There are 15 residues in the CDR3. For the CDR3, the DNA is TGTGCCAGCAGCTTAGTAGGGGGTGCTTCCTACGAGCAGTACTTC. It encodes CASSLVGGASYEQYF.

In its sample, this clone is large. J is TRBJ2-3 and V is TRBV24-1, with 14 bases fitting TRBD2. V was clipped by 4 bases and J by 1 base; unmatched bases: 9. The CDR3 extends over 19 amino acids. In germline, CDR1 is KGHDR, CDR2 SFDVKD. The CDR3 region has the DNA TGTGCCACCAGTGACCGACTAGCGGGGGGGCGAATCGGCACAGATACGCAGTATTTT. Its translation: CATSDRLAGGRIGTDTQYF.

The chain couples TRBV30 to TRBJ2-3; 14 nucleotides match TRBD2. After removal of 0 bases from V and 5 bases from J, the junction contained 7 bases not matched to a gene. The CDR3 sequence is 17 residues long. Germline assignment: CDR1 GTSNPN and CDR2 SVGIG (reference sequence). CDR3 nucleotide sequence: TGTGCCTGGAGTGTGACAAGACTAGCGGGGGGGCGAGATACGCAGTATTTT. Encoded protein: CAWSVTRLAGGRDTQYF.

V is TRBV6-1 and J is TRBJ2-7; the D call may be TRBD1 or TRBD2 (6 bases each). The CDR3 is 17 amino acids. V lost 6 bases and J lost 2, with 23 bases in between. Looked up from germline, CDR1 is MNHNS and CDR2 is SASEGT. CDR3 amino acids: CASSSPPWGAHTYEQYF. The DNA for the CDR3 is TGTGCCAGCAGCTCCCCCCCCTGGGGGGCACATACCTACGAGCAGTACTTC.

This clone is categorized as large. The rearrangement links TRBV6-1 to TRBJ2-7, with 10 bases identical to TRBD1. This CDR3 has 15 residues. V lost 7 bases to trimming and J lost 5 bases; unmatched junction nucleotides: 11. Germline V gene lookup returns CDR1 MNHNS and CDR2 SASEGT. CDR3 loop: CASTPRQGARDEQYF. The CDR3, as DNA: TGTGCCAGCACACCTAGACAGGGGGCTCGGGACGAGCAGTACTTC.

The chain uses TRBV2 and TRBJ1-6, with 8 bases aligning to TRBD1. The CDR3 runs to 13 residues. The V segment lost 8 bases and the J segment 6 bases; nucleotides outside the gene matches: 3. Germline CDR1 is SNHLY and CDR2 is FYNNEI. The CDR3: CASRTGINSPLHF. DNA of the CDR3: TGTGCCAGCCGGACAGGGATTAATTCACCCCTCCACTTT.

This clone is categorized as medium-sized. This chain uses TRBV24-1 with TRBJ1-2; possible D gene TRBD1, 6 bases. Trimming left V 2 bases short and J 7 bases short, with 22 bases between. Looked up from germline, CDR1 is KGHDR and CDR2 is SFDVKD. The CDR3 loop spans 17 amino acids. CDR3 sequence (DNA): TGTGCCACCAGTGATTCATCTACAGGGTCCCTGGGAGGTGGCTACACCTTC. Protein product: CATSDSSTGSLGGGYTF.

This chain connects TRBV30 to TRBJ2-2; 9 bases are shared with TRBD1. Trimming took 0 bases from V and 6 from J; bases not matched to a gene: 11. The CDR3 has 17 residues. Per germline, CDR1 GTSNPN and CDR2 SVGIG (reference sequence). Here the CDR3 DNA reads TGTGCCTGGAGTGTGTGGAACCGGGACAGGGTGGCCGGGGAGCTGTTTTTT. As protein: CAWSVWNRDRVAGELFF. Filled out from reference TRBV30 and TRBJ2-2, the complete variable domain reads SQTIHQWPATLVQPVGSPLSLECTVEGTSNPNLYWYRQAAGRGLQLLFYSVGIGQISSEVPQNLSASRPQDRQFILSSKKLLLSDSGFYLCAWSVWNRDRVAGELFFGEGSRLTVL.

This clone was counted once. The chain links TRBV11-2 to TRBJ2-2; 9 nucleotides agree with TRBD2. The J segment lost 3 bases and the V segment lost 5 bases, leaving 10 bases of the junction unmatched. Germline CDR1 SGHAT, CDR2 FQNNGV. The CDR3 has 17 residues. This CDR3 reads CASSPWTSEFDTGELFF. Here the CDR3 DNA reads TGTGCCAGCAGCCCATGGACTAGCGAATTCGACACCGGGGAGCTGTTTTTT.

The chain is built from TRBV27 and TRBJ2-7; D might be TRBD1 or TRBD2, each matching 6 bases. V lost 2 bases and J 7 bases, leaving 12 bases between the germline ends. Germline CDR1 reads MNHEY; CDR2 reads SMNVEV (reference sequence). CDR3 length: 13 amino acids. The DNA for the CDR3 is TGTGCCAGCAGTTTAGTCGGAGGGGGAGAGCAGTACTTC. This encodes CASSLVGGGEQYF.

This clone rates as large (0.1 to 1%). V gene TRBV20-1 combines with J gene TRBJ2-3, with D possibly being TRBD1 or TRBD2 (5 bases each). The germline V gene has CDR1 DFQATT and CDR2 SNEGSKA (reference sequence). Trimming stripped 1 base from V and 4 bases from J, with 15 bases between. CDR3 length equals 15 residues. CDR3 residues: CSARVSEGLPDTQYF. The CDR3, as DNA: TGCAGTGCTAGAGTATCTGAGGGGCTCCCAGATACGCAGTATTTT.

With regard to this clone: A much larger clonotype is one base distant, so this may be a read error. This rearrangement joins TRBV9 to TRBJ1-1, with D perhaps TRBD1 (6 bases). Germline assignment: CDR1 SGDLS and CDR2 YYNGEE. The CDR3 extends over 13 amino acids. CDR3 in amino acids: CVSSVGDTAEAFF. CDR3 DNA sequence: TGTGTCAGCAGCGTAGGGGACACAGCTGAAGCTTTCTTT.

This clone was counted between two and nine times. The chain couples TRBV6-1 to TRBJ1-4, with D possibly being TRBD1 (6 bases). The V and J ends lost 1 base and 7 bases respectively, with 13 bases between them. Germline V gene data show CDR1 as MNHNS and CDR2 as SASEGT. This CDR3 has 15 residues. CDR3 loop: CASSEVAGEGEKLFF. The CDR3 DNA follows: TGTGCCAGCAGTGAAGTGGCAGGGGAAGGTGAAAAACTGTTTTTT.

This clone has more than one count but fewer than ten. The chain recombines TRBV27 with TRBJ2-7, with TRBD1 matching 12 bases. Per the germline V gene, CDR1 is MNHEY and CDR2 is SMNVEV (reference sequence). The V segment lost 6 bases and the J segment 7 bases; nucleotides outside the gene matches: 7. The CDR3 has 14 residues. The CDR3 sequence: CASRPGQGAQEQYF. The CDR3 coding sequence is TGTGCCAGCAGACCGGGACAGGGGGCTCAAGAGCAGTACTTC.

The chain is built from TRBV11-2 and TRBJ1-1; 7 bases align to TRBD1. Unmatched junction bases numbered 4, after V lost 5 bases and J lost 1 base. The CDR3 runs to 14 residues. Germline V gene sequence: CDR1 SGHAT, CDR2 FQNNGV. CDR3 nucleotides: TGTGCCAGCAGCCACGGGACAGCGAACACTGAAGCTTTCTTT. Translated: CASSHGTANTEAFF.

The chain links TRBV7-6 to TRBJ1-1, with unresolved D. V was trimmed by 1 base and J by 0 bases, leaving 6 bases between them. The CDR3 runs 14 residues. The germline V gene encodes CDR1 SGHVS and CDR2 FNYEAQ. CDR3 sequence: CASSLGEMNTEAFF. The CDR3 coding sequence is TGTGCCAGCAGCTTAGGTGAAATGAACACTGAAGCTTTCTTT.

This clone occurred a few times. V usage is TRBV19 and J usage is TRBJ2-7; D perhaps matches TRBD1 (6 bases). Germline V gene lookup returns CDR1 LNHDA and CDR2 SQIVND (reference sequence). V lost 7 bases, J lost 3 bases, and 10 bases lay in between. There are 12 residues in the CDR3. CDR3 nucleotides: TGTGCCAGTACCGACAGGAGCTACGAGCAGTACTTC. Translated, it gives CASTDRSYEQYF.

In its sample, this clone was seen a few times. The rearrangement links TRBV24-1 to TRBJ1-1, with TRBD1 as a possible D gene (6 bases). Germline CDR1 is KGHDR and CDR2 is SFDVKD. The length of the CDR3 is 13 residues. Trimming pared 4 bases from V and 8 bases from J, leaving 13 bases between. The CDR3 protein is CATSDSGTREAFF. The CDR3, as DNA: TGTGCCACCAGTGACTCCGGGACACGGGAAGCTTTCTTT.

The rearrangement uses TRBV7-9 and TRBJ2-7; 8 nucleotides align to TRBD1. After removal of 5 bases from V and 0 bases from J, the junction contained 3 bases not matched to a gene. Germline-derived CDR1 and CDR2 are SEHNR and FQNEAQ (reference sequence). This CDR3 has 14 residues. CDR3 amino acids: CASSRTGSSYEQYF. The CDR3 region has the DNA TGTGCCAGCAGCCGGACAGGGAGCTCCTACGAGCAGTACTTC. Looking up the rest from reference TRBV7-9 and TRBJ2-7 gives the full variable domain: DTGVSQNPRHKITKRGQNVTFRCDPISEHNRLYWYRQTLGQGPEFLTYFQNEAQLEKSRLLSDRFSAERPKGSFSTLEIQRTEQGDSAMYLCASSRTGSSYEQYFGPGTRLTVT.

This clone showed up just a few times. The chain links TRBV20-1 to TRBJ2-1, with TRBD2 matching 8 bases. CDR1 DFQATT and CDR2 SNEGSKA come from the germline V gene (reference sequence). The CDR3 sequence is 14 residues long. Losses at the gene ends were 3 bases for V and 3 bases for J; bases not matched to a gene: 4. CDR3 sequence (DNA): TGCAGTGCTAGGACTAGCGTCGACTACAATGAGCAGTTCTTC. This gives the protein CSARTSVDYNEQFF.

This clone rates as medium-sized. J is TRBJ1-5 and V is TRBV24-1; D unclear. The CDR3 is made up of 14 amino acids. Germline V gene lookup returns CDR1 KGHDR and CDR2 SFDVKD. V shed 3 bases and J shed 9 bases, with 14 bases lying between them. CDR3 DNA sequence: TGTGCCACCAGTGATACGTTCCCGCAGGCGCCCCAGCATTTT. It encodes CATSDTFPQAPQHF.

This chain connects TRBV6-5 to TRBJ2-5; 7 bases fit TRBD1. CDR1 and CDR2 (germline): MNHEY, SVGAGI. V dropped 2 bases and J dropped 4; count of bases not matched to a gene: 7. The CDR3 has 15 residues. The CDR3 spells CASSYPTGSLETQYF. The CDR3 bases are TGTGCCAGCAGTTACCCGACAGGGAGCTTAGAGACCCAGTACTTC.

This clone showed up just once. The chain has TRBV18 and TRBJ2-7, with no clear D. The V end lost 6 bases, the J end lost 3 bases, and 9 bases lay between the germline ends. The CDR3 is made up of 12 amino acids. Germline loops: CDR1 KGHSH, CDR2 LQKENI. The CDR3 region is CASSSDGYEQYF. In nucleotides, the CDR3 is TGTGCCAGCTCTTCGGACGGCTACGAGCAGTACTTC.

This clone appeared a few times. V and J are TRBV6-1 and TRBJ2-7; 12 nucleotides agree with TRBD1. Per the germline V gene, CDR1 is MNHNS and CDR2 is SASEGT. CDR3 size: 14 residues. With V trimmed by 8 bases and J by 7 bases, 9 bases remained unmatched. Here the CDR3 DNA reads TGTGCCAGCGGAACCGGGACAGGGGGCCGAGAGCAGTACTTC. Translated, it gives CASGTGTGGREQYF.